The T cell receptor beta chain under discussion was sequenced for a study of blood T cells in healthy people across ages. Study-level points and caveats: Long-lived and aged donors differed, with more naive CD4+ cells and higher diversity in the long-lived.

Germline loops: CDR1 SGHRS, CDR2 YFSETQ. This CDR3 spans 13 amino acids. The V and J ends lost 9 bases and 9 bases respectively, with 19 bases between them. Only a few counts were recorded for this clonotype. What it binds is unknown. Through a sample-barcoded 5' primer and a J-beta primer mix, a second PCR was run for roughly 6 to 12 cycles. MiXCR, run by TCRdb on the 5' RACE reads, gives a single entry per CDR3 protein. Of hundreds of thousands of distinct CDR3 sequences in the sample, more than 25% were seen once. These same data were also listed under a study on T cells of mothers and their children.

The clonotype originates from a boy younger than 18 in good health. The sequenced sample was blood. The genes are TRBV5-1 and TRBJ2-1, with D tentatively TRBD2 (5 bases). CDR3 nucleotides: TGCGCCACCGCCTCGAGGGAGTCCTCTGAGCAGTTCTTC. This encodes CATASRESSEQFF.